The next 10 T cell receptor beta chains were all read from a single sample in a study of cytomegalovirus exposure and HLA in healthy donors. Use of 60 Vbeta and 13 Jbeta primers characterized the PCR. Here immunoSEQ multiplex PCR was the method, and the copy in TCRdb shows in-frame clones only, minus some. The sample lists around 150,000 clones; roughly 79% were seen once. Sequencing was performed on PBMCs. The receptor set was obtained from a man aged 25 to 40 in good health and CMV-seropositive.

A single count supports this clone. The V gene is TRBV20-1, the J gene TRBJ2-7; D is possibly TRBD2 (5 bases). This CDR3 region has 11 residues. V gave up 7 bases and J gave up 3 bases, with 10 bases separating them. Germline lookup yields CDR1 DFQATT and CDR2 SNEGSKA (reference sequence). The CDR3 is CSGPGYYEQYF. CDR3 coding DNA: TGCAGTGGGCCGGGGTACTACGAGCAGTACTTC.

The chain joins TRBV27 to TRBJ1-5; D is possibly TRBD1 (5 bases). The ends were cut back, 3 bases at V and 7 bases at J, with 10 bases in the middle. In germline, CDR1 is MNHEY, CDR2 SMNVEV (reference sequence). The CDR3 is made up of 13 amino acids. The CDR3 DNA follows: TGTGCCAGCAGTTTGAAGGGGTTCCAGCCCCAGCATTTT. This codes for CASSLKGFQPQHF.

J is TRBJ2-7 and V is TRBV7-8; D remains ambiguous. V lost 5 bases, J lost 2 bases, and 4 bases lay in between. The CDR3 extends over 11 amino acids. The germline gives CDR1 SGHVS, CDR2 FQNEAQ. The CDR3 DNA sequence: TGTGCCAGCAGCCCCGCCTACGAGCAGTACTTC. Residues: CASSPAYEQYF.

The rearrangement joins TRBV6-1 to TRBJ2-7; TRBD1 matches 10 bases. Germline V gene sequence: CDR1 MNHNS, CDR2 SASEGT. The CDR3 length is 15 residues. V was clipped by 8 bases and J by 5 bases; unmatched bases: 12. CDR3 protein: CASQRHDRGPDEQYF. The CDR3 region has the DNA TGTGCCAGCCAAAGGCATGACAGGGGGCCGGACGAGCAGTACTTC.

The rearrangement links TRBV27 to TRBJ2-7; TRBD2 aligns across 10 bases. The germline V gene encodes CDR1 MNHEY and CDR2 SMNVEV (reference sequence). CDR3 length: 17 residues. The J segment lost 5 bases and the V segment lost 0 bases, leaving 10 bases of the junction unmatched. The CDR3 nucleotides read TGTGCCAGCAGTTTATCTAGGGGGCTAGCGGGAGCCCACGAGCAGTACTTC. It translates to CASSLSRGLAGAHEQYF.

This chain connects TRBV6-1 to TRBJ1-1, with 8 bases aligning to TRBD1. With 5 bases clipped from V and 5 bases from J, the junction kept 7 bases outside the gene matches. The CDR3 spans 14 residues. CDR1 and CDR2 (germline): MNHNS, SASEGT. CDR3 amino acids: CASSFTTGATEAFF. The CDR3 DNA follows: TGTGCCAGCAGTTTTACGACAGGGGCAACTGAAGCTTTCTTT.

The rearrangement joins TRBV19 to TRBJ2-5; a weak D match, TRBD2 (5 bases). CDR3 length: 14 amino acids. The V gene's germline CDR1 is LNHDA and CDR2 SQIVND (reference sequence). The V end was cut by 5 bases, the J end by 3 bases, with 13 bases between. The CDR3 here is CASSDLLAKETQYF. The CDR3 DNA reads TGTGCCAGTAGTGATCTTCTAGCCAAAGAGACCCAGTACTTC.

V is TRBV14 and J is TRBJ2-7; weak D call: TRBD1 (5 bases). The germline gives CDR1 SGHDN, CDR2 FVKESK. The CDR3 has 14 amino acids. The V end was cut by 4 bases, the J end by 7 bases, with 17 bases between. The CDR3 nucleotides are TGTGCCAGCAGCCCTTGGCAGGGATTGGGTGAGCAGTACTTC. It encodes CASSPWQGLGEQYF.

The V and J genes are TRBV6-1 and TRBJ1-2; 8 bases align to TRBD1. The CDR3 has 15 amino acids. In germline, CDR1 is MNHNS, CDR2 SASEGT. J was trimmed by 4 bases and V by 4 bases; bases with no gene match: 8. CDR3 sequence reads: CASSGAQGAFYGYTF. CDR3 DNA: TGTGCCAGCAGTGGAGCGCAGGGGGCCTTCTATGGCTACACCTTC.

This clone occurred a few times. The rearrangement uses TRBV7-9 and TRBJ2-7; D perhaps matches TRBD1 (5 bases). Trimming stripped 1 base from V and 0 bases from J, with 7 bases between. This CDR3 has 14 amino acids. The germline gives CDR1 SEHNR, CDR2 FQNEAQ (reference sequence). The CDR3 sequence: CASSLEQDSYEQYF. In DNA form, the CDR3 reads TGTGCCAGCAGCTTAGAACAGGACTCCTACGAGCAGTACTTC. The variable domain in full, with the rest retrieved from reference TRBV7-9 and TRBJ2-7, is DTGVSQNPRHKITKRGQNVTFRCDPISEHNRLYWYRQTLGQGPEFLTYFQNEAQLEKSRLLSDRFSAERPKGSFSTLEIQRTEQGDSAMYLCASSLEQDSYEQYFGPGTRLTVT.